This T cell receptor (beta chain) was sequenced in a study of high-grade serous ovarian cancer treatment subgroups. Across the whole study: On average, 14,192 reads and 7,000 to 8,000 unique TCR beta rearrangements were obtained per sample. The study, taken as a whole, reports: Repertoire similarity ranged roughly 0.095 to 0.8 between tumors of one patient. Bulk tumor TCR sequencing gave no spatial information.

Assay used: immunoSEQ multiplex PCR; TCRdb lists only in-frame clones, some missing. The sample consists of about 16,000 clones, 73% of them appearing once. Tumor tissue was taken before any definitive surgery or chemotherapy was given. The sample holds one count of this clone. What it binds is not known. The CDR3 is 17 residues long. Germline values: CDR1 SGHTA, CDR2 FQGTGA. V was pared by 5 bases and J by 1 base, with 6 bases of the junction left unmatched. Sequencing used tumor tissue. The sequence was collected from a human donor with high-grade serous ovarian cancer. The chain has TRBV7-3 and TRBJ2-6; 9 bases are shared with TRBD1. DNA for the CDR3: TGTGCCAGCAGCCCTCTCGGGACAGGGTCTGGGGCCAACGTCCTGACTTTC. It translates to CASSPLGTGSGANVLTF. The full variable domain, in which reference TRBV7-3 and TRBJ2-6 provide the parts outside the CDR3, is GAGVSQTPSNKVTEKGKYVELRCDPISGHTALYWYRQSLGQGPEFLIYFQGTGAADDSGLPNDRFFAVRPEGSVSTLKIQRTERGDSAVYLCASSPLGTGSGANVLTFGAGSRLTVL.